Reported below is one T cell receptor beta chain. Antigen: not known. This table comes from immunoSEQ multiplex PCR, and its TCRdb copy is limited to in-frame clones, with some not included. Counted here are about 2.5 million clones, 85% to 95% occurring once; the ten biggest clones make up around 0.35%. The sample originates from a study of shared clonotypes between healthy human individuals. The CDR3 covers 16 residues. Trimming took off 1 base at V and 6 bases at J, with 19 bases between the two ends. Germline V gene sequence: CDR1 SGHTA, CDR2 FQGNSA. Whole-study findings and limits: The study's rarefaction showed incomplete sorted-subset sequencing despite large depth.

The donors were adults (healthy and HIV-negative) with no recent acute infections or vaccinations. Sequenced material: naive CD4+ T cells from PBMCs. Regarding subset: CD45RA+ positively selected. The clonotype comes from a young man in good health. Some clones in this sample may be carry-over from other donors' samples. This chain joins TRBV7-2 and TRBJ2-7; either TRBD1 or TRBD2 may fit D (5 bases each). CDR3 in amino acids: CASSLVWVRGRGEQYF. In nucleotides, the CDR3 is TGTGCCAGCAGCTTAGTTTGGGTGAGGGGCAGAGGCGAGCAGTACTTC.